This TCR beta chain was obtained from a study of human T cells and chemical hapten exposure. Indicated time point: patch test 2, 6 weeks after DPC sensitization. Treatment indicated: therapeutic diphenylcyclopropenone sensitization with weekly scalp DPC. General observations from the study: TCRs at high frequency, those above 1 in 1000, did not change with DPC sensitization.

Via MiXCR, TCRdb re-called the RACE reads, giving one row per CDR3 protein. Of about 380,000 distinct CDR3 sequences listed, nearly 6.5% were seen once; the top ten hold roughly 5.4%. This clonotype has just a few counts. Antigen unknown. Losses at the gene ends were 4 bases for V and 3 bases for J; bases not matched to a gene: 8. CDR1 and CDR2 from the germline V gene are SGHRS and YFSETQ. The CDR3 has 15 residues. V and J are TRBV5-1 and TRBJ2-7, with 9 nucleotides matching TRBD1. The TCR was taken from a woman in her late teens or twenties with alopecia areata. Some clones in this sample may be carry-over from other donors' samples. Sequencing was performed on whole blood, taken in connection with sensitization to the hapten diphenylcyclopropenone (DPC). CDR3 nucleotides: TGCGCCAGCAGCCGAAACGACAGGGGGGACTACGAGCAGTACTTC. Protein product: CASSRNDRGDYEQYF.